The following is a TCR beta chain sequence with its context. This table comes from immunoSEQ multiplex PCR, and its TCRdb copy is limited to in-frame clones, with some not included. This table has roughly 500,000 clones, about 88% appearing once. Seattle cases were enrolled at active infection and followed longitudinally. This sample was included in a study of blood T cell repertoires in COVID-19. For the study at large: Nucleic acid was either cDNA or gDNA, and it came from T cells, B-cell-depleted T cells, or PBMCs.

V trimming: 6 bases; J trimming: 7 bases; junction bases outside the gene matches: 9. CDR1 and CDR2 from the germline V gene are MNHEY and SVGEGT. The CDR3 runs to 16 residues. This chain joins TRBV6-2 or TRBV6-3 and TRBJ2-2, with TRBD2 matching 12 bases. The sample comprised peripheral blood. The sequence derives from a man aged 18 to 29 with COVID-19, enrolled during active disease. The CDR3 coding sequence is TGTGCCAGCAGCCCGAGGACTAGCGGGGTTGTCGGGGAGCTGTTTTTT. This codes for CASSPRTSGVVGELFF.